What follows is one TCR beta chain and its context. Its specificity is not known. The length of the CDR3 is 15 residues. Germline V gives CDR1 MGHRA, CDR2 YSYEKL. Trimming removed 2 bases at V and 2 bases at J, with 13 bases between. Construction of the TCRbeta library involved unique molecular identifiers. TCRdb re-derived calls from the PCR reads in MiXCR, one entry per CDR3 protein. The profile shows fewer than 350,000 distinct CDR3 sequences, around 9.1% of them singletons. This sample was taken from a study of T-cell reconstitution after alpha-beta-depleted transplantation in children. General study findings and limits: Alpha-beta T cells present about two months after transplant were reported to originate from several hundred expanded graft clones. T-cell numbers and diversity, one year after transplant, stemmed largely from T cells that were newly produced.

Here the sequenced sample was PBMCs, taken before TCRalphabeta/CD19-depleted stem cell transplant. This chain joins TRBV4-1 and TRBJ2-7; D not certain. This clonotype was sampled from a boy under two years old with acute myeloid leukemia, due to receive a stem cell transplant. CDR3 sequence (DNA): TGCGCCAGCAGCCAATATTACGGTCAGACCTACGAGCAGTACTTC. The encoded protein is CASSQYYGQTYEQYF.